Below are 31 T cell receptor beta chains sequenced from a single sample in a study of blood T cell repertoires in COVID-19. Sequencing was performed with immunoSEQ multiplex PCR; in TCRdb, only in-frame clones are kept and a portion is missing. The sample lists some 120,000 clones; approximately 80% were seen once. The material sequenced was peripheral blood. The receptors derive from a human donor in a cohort sampled during active COVID-19.

V gene TRBV2 combines with J gene TRBJ1-1, with TRBD1 matching over 7 bases. The ends lost 7 bases at V and 1 base at J; junction bases unmatched: 6. The CDR3 extends over 14 amino acids. CDR1 SNHLY and CDR2 FYNNEI come from the germline V gene. CDR3 nucleotides: TGTGCCAGCACGGAGACAGGGAGGAACACTGAAGCTTTCTTT. Translating it yields CASTETGRNTEAFF.

The rearrangement joins TRBV6-6 to TRBJ1-4; D gene unclear. CDR3 length: 14 amino acids. The V and J ends lost 10 bases and 4 bases respectively, with 16 bases between them. The germline V gene has CDR1 MNHNY and CDR2 SVGAGI (reference sequence). The CDR3 nucleotides are TGTGCCACCAGACGGGAAGGGAATAATGAAAAACTGTTTTTT. This gives the protein CATRREGNNEKLFF.

This rearrangement joins TRBV4-3 to TRBJ1-2; the match to TRBD1 covers 11 bases. There are 17 residues in the CDR3. Germline V lookup: CDR1 LGHNA, CDR2 YSLEER. Trimming cost V 0 bases and J 4 bases; bases outside gene matches: 7. CDR3 loop: CASSQDRTGGASYGYTF. The CDR3 DNA reads as TGCGCCAGCAGCCAAGATCGGACAGGGGGCGCATCCTATGGCTACACCTTC.

The J gene is TRBJ2-7, the V gene TRBV18; TRBD1 aligns across 8 bases. Trimming at V came to 8 bases and at J to 8 bases, leaving 17 bases not matched to a gene. Per the germline V gene, CDR1 is KGHSH and CDR2 is LQKENI. The CDR3 has 15 residues. The CDR3 DNA follows: TGTGCCAGCCATACGATTCTAACAGGACAGGGCAAGCAGTACTTC. It codes for CASHTILTGQGKQYF.

This clone was found a few times. V usage is TRBV28 and J usage is TRBJ1-2; D is ambiguous. Deletions cut 7 bases from V and 7 bases from J, with 19 bases between. Germline V gives CDR1 MDHEN, CDR2 SYDVKM. The CDR3 length is 14 residues. The CDR3 bases are TGTGCCAGCAACTCTCCCGCCGGGGTTAGTGGCTACACCTTC. It translates to CASNSPAGVSGYTF.

The genes are TRBV7-9 and TRBJ1-5; a weak D match, TRBD1 (5 bases). V lost 8 bases and J 2 bases, leaving 16 bases between the germline ends. This CDR3 has 15 amino acids. CDR1 is SEHNR, CDR2 FQNEAQ, per germline (reference sequence). The CDR3 loop is CASGGWGDGNQPQHF. DNA of the CDR3: TGTGCCAGCGGGGGTTGGGGGGATGGCAATCAGCCCCAGCATTTT.

The sample holds a few counts of this clone. V is TRBV3-1 (or the pseudogene TRBV3-2) and J is TRBJ1-2; D is undetermined. The ends were cut back, 4 bases at V and 0 bases at J, with 6 bases in the middle. The CDR3 length is 13 residues. CDR1 LGHDT and CDR2 YNNKEL come from the germline V gene (reference sequence). For the CDR3, the DNA is TGTGCCAGCAGCCGCGGGGCTAACTATGGCTACACCTTC. It encodes CASSRGANYGYTF.

The V call is TRBV2, the J call TRBJ2-7, with 9 bases fitting TRBD1. The CDR3 sequence is 14 residues long. The J segment lost 5 bases and the V segment lost 3 bases, leaving 5 bases of the junction unmatched. CDR1 and CDR2 (germline): SNHLY, FYNNEI. In nucleotides, the CDR3 is TGTGCCAGCAGTGACCCGGGACAGGGCCACGAGCAGTACTTC. Amino acid sequence: CASSDPGQGHEQYF.

This clone has a single count. The V gene is TRBV9, the J gene TRBJ1-6; no reliable D call. Germline CDR1 SGDLS, CDR2 YYNGEE. V lost 4 bases, J lost 8 bases, and 13 bases lay in between. This CDR3 has 14 amino acids. The DNA of the CDR3 is TGTGCCAGCAGCCTAGGAGGGATTGATTCACCCCTCCACTTT. Amino acids: CASSLGGIDSPLHF. The full variable domain, rest sourced from reference TRBV9 and TRBJ1-6, is DSGVTQTPKHLITATGQRVTLRCSPRSGDLSVYWYQQSLDQGLQFLIQYYNGEERAKGNILERFSAQQFPDLHSELNLSSLELGDSALYFCASSLGGIDSPLHFGNGTRLTVT.

J is TRBJ2-1 and V is TRBV4-1, with 7 bases fitting TRBD1. Germline-derived CDR1 and CDR2 are MGHRA and YSYEKL. The CDR3 has 16 amino acids. The trim removed 2 bases at V and 4 bases at J, leaving 8 bases unmatched. CDR3 amino acids: CASSQYTGAYYNEQFF. CDR3 DNA: TGCGCCAGCAGCCAATATACAGGGGCCTATTACAATGAGCAGTTCTTC.

The genes are TRBV6-6 and TRBJ2-7, with 8 nucleotides matching TRBD2. There are 11 residues in the CDR3. Germline trimming cut 8 bases from V and 6 bases from J; bases unmatched to any gene: 3. Germline lookup yields CDR1 MNHNY and CDR2 SVGAGI (reference sequence). For the CDR3, the DNA is TGTGCCAGCGAGCGGGGGCTCGAGCAGTACTTC. Translating it yields CASERGLEQYF.

This clone was seen once. The chain employs TRBV18 and TRBJ2-3, with D unresolved. Trimming took off 3 bases at V and 3 bases at J, with 13 bases between the two ends. CDR1 is KGHSH, CDR2 LQKENI, per germline. The CDR3 contains 15 residues. CDR3 sequence reads: CASSPDSLLTDTQYF. The DNA of the CDR3 is TGTGCCAGCTCACCCGACTCACTTCTAACAGATACGCAGTATTTT.

The chain recombines TRBV2 with TRBJ1-1, with 8 bases fitting TRBD1. This CDR3 has 15 amino acids. CDR1 is SNHLY and CDR2 is FYNNEI in the germline V gene. V lost 1 base and J lost 1; bases outside the gene matches: 2. CDR3 nucleotide sequence: TGTGCCAGCAGTGAAGGGCAGGGGGCGAACACTGAAGCTTTCTTT. Translation gives CASSEGQGANTEAFF.

The rearrangement links TRBV7-9 to TRBJ2-5; the match to TRBD2 covers 8 bases. After removal of 2 bases from V and 5 bases from J, the junction contained 10 bases not matched to a gene. The germline V gene encodes CDR1 SEHNR and CDR2 FQNEAQ (reference sequence). The length of the CDR3 is 16 residues. The CDR3 loop reads CASSLSRGGPLETQYF. The CDR3 coding sequence is TGTGCCAGCAGCTTATCTCGGGGGGGTCCACTCGAGACCCAGTACTTC.

The gene calls are TRBV6-5 and TRBJ2-5, with TRBD2 matching over 8 bases. The CDR3 runs 14 residues. Germline CDR1 MNHEY, CDR2 SVGAGI. J was trimmed by 1 base and V by 7 bases; bases with no gene match: 5. CDR3 DNA: TGTGCCAGCACTCCCGGGGGGGCCCAAGAGACCCAGTACTTC. Translation gives CASTPGGAQETQYF.

The genes are TRBV7-2 and TRBJ2-7, with 8 bases matching TRBD1. V shed 10 bases and J 6 bases; nucleotides not matched to a gene: 14. The germline V gene encodes CDR1 SGHTA and CDR2 FQGNSA. This CDR3 comprises 14 residues. The CDR3 DNA is TGTGCCACGACTTCATTCAGGGGGCGCGGCGAGCAGTACTTC. As protein: CATTSFRGRGEQYF. Supplemented by reference TRBV7-2 and TRBJ2-7, the full variable domain reads GAGVSQSPSNKVTEKGKDVELRCDPISGHTALYWYRQSLGQGLEFLIYFQGNSAPDKSGLPSDRFSAERTGGSVSTLTIQRTQQEDSAVYLCATTSFRGRGEQYFGPGTRLTVT.

V usage is TRBV5-6 and J usage is TRBJ2-7; unclear D gene. From germline, CDR1 is SGHDT and CDR2 YYEEEE. The CDR3 has 14 amino acids. Trimming removed 0 bases at V and 5 bases at J, with 12 bases between. CDR3 loop: CASSLGLRVDEQYF. The CDR3 region has the DNA TGTGCCAGCAGCTTGGGCCTCCGGGTAGACGAGCAGTACTTC.

CDR3 in amino acids: CASSPRRRLDYTF. For the CDR3, the DNA is TGTGCCAGTAGTCCTCGAAGACGGCTAGACTACACCTTC. The chain combines TRBV19 with TRBJ1-2; D gene uncertain. Germline assignment: CDR1 LNHDA and CDR2 SQIVND (reference sequence). Trimming left V 5 bases short and J 10 bases short, with 17 bases between. This CDR3 is 13 amino acids long. The variable domain in full, completed from reference TRBV19 and TRBJ1-2, reads DGGITQSPKYLFRKEGQNVTLSCEQNLNHDAMYWYRQDPGQGLRLIYYSQIVNDFQKGDIAEGYSVSREKKESFPLTVTSAQKNPTAFYLCASSPRRRLDYTFGSGTRLTVV.

Note on this clone: The same CDR3 arises from other DNA sequences in this sample as well. The chain links TRBV30 to TRBJ1-2; TRBD1 matches 8 bases. The V segment lost 1 base and the J segment 2 bases; nucleotides outside the gene matches: 3. Germline lookup yields CDR1 GTSNPN and CDR2 SVGIG (reference sequence). The CDR3 extends over 14 amino acids. The chain's CDR3 is CAWSANRGNYGYTF. The CDR3 nucleotides read TGTGCCTGGAGTGCGAACAGGGGGAACTATGGCTACACCTTC.

This clone showed up just a few times. This chain uses TRBV28 with TRBJ2-7, with 8 nucleotides matching TRBD2. This CDR3 region has 15 residues. V lost 7 bases to trimming and J lost 2 bases; unmatched junction nucleotides: 10. Germline lookup yields CDR1 MDHEN and CDR2 SYDVKM. CDR3: CASTPSGGSPYEQYF. The CDR3 region has the DNA TGTGCCAGCACCCCCTCGGGGGGGTCGCCCTACGAGCAGTACTTC.

For the CDR3, the DNA is TGTGCCAGCAGCTGGGGGCGGGGGTCCTCTGGAAACACCATATATTTT. Its protein is CASSWGRGSSGNTIYF. The chain joins TRBV7-6 to TRBJ1-3; a possible D gene is TRBD1 (6 bases). V gave up 4 bases and J gave up 0 bases, with 13 bases separating them. Germline V gene lookup returns CDR1 SGHVS and CDR2 FNYEAQ. This CDR3 region has 16 residues.

This clone was seen once. This chain links TRBV25-1 with TRBJ2-3; 7 bases are a match to TRBD2. V gave up 2 bases and J gave up 0 bases; unmatched junction bases: 5. The CDR3 totals 16 residues. CDR1 is MGHDK and CDR2 is SYGVNS in the germline V gene. CDR3 DNA sequence: TGTGCCAGCAGTGAAGCAGGGCGGGGGAGCACAGATACGCAGTATTTT. It specifies CASSEAGRGSTDTQYF.

This chain connects TRBV7-8 to TRBJ2-7; 10 nucleotides line up with TRBD1. In germline, CDR1 is SGHVS, CDR2 FQNEAQ. The V segment lost 3 bases and the J segment 6 bases; nucleotides outside the gene matches: 8. CDR3 size: 15 residues. The CDR3: CASSLSGTGASEQYF. As DNA, the CDR3 is TGTGCCAGCAGCTTGTCCGGGACAGGGGCCTCCGAGCAGTACTTC.

The table lists this clone with a few counts. This chain uses TRBV5-1 with TRBJ1-1; D is unclear. The V gene lost 0 bases and the J gene lost 2 bases, with 8 bases spanning the gap. The CDR3 is made up of 14 amino acids. Germline CDR1 is SGHRS and CDR2 is YFSETQ. This CDR3 is CASSLGGINTEAFF. The CDR3 coding sequence is TGCGCCAGCAGCTTGGGAGGGATTAACACTGAAGCTTTCTTT.

This chain connects TRBV15 to TRBJ1-5, with D uncertain. The CDR3 covers 16 residues. CDR1 and CDR2 from the germline V gene are LNHNV and YYDKDF (reference sequence). V gave up 0 bases and J gave up 2 bases, with 11 bases separating them. The DNA for the CDR3 is TGTGCCACCAGCAGAGATGTTGGCCCCGGCAATCAGCCCCAGCATTTT. Translated: CATSRDVGPGNQPQHF.

This chain connects TRBV6-5 to TRBJ2-3; TRBD2 matches at 8 bases. In germline, CDR1 is MNHEY, CDR2 SVGAGI. The CDR3 covers 15 residues. V shed 2 bases and J 5 bases; nucleotides not matched to a gene: 6. CDR3 nucleotides: TGTGCCAGCAGTTACCAGAGCGGGAGCGGAGATACGCAGTATTTT. This encodes CASSYQSGSGDTQYF.

The chain has TRBV11-2 and TRBJ1-2, with D perhaps matching TRBD1 (6 bases). The CDR3 sequence is 14 residues long. Between the trimmed V and J ends, which lost 1 base and 8 bases, there was a span of 14 bases. CDR1 and CDR2 (germline): SGHAT, FQNNGV. The CDR3 bases are TGTGCCAGCAGCTTAGTAAATGGGGGCAAGGGCTACACCTTC. Protein sequence: CASSLVNGGKGYTF. Variable domain in full (rest from reference TRBV11-2 and TRBJ1-2): EAGVAQSPRYKIIEKRQSVAFWCNPISGHATLYWYQQILGQGPKLLIQFQNNGVVDDSQLPKDRFSAERLKGVDSTLKIQPAKLEDSAVYLCASSLVNGGKGYTFGSGTRLTVV.

This chain uses TRBV4-3 with TRBJ2-5, with 12 bases fitting TRBD1. The germline CDR1 and CDR2 sequences are LGHNA and YSLEER. The CDR3 runs 17 residues. The V segment lost 4 bases and the J segment 9 bases; nucleotides outside the gene matches: 15. The CDR3 DNA reads TGCGCCAGCAGCCTAGAAAAGCCGGGACAGGGGGCAATGGCCCAGTACTTC. As protein: CASSLEKPGQGAMAQYF.

The chain couples TRBV5-4 to TRBJ2-7; D is undetermined. Trimming shortened V by 0 bases and J by 0 bases, and 7 bases separated the two germline ends. CDR1 and CDR2 from the germline V gene are SGHNT and YYREEE (reference sequence). The CDR3 sequence is 14 residues long. CDR3 region: CASSLALNSYEQYF. CDR3 in DNA: TGTGCCAGCAGCTTGGCACTCAACTCCTACGAGCAGTACTTC. The full variable domain, with the rest looked up from reference TRBV5-4 and TRBJ2-7, is ETGVTQSPTHLIKTRGQQVTLRCSSQSGHNTVSWYQQALGQGPQFIFQYYREEENGRGNFPPRFSGLQFPNYSSELNVNALELDDSALYLCASSLALNSYEQYFGPGTRLTVT.

V and J are TRBV2 and TRBJ2-1; 7 bases align to TRBD1. Germline-derived CDR1 and CDR2 are SNHLY and FYNNEI. CDR3 length: 15 amino acids. The V and J ends lost 4 bases and 5 bases, in that order; junction bases with no gene match: 8. CDR3 loop: CASSVRTGRDNEQFF. As DNA, the CDR3 is TGTGCCAGCAGTGTACGGACAGGTCGAGACAATGAGCAGTTCTTC.

This clone was recorded only once. V is TRBV4-3 and J is TRBJ1-1; D is undetermined. Per the germline V gene, CDR1 is LGHNA and CDR2 is YSLEER. With 0 bases removed from V and 4 bases from J, the gap between germline ends came to 18 bases. The CDR3 contains 17 residues. The CDR3 loop is CASSQDWGVTIRTEAFF. For the CDR3, the DNA is TGCGCCAGCAGCCAAGATTGGGGAGTCACGATCCGCACTGAAGCTTTCTTT.